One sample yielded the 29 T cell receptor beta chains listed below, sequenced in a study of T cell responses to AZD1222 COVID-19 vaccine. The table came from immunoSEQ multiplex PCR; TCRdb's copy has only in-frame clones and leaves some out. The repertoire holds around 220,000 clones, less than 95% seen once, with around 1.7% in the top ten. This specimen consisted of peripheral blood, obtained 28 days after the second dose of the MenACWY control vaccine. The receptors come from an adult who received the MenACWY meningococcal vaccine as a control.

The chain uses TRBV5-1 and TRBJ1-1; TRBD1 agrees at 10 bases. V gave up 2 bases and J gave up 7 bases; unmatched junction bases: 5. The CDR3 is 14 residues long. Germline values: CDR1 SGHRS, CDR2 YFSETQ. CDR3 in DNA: TGCGCCAGCAGCTTCGGGACAGGGGTTGATGAAGCTTTCTTT. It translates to CASSFGTGVDEAFF.

CDR3 DNA sequence: TGTGCCAGCAGCTCGGGACTAGCGGAGTACAATGAGCAGTTCTTC. Protein product: CASSSGLAEYNEQFF. The V and J genes are TRBV7-3 and TRBJ2-1; 11 nucleotides line up with TRBD2. The CDR3 has 15 residues. The germline V gene has CDR1 SGHTA and CDR2 FQGTGA. V shed 4 bases and J 4 bases; nucleotides not matched to a gene: 3.

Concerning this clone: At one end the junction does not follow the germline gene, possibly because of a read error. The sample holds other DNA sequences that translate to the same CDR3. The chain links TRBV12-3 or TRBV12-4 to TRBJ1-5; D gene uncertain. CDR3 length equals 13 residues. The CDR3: CASSDYSNQPQHF. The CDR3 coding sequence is TGTGCCAGCAGTGATTATAGCAATCAACCCCAGCATTTT.

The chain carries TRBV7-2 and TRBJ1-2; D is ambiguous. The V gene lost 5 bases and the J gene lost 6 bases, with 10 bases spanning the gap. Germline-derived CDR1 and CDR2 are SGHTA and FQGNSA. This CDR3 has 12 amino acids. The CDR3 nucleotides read TGTGCCAGCAGCCTAATTCGTAATGGCTACACCTTC. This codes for CASSLIRNGYTF.

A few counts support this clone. The CDR3: CASRAAGAYNEQFF. CDR3 coding DNA: TGTGCCAGCAGAGCCGCGGGGGCCTACAATGAGCAGTTCTTC. The V gene is TRBV2, the J gene TRBJ2-1, with 7 bases lining up with TRBD2. Germline CDR1 reads SNHLY; CDR2 reads FYNNEI. V shed 6 bases, J shed 2 bases, and the junction held 4 bases outside the gene matches. CDR3 length: 14 amino acids.

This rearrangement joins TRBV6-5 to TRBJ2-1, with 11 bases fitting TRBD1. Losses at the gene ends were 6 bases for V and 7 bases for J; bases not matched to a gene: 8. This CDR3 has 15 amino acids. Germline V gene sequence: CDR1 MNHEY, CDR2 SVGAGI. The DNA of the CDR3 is TGTGCCAGCAGCCAAGGACAGGGGGCTCGGAATGAGCAGTTCTTC. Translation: CASSQGQGARNEQFF.

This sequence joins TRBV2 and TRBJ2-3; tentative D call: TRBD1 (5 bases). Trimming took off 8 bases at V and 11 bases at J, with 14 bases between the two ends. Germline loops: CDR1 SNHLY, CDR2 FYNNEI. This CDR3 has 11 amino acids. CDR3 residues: CASPLGVEQYF. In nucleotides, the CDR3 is TGTGCCAGCCCCCTAGGGGTGGAGCAGTATTTT.

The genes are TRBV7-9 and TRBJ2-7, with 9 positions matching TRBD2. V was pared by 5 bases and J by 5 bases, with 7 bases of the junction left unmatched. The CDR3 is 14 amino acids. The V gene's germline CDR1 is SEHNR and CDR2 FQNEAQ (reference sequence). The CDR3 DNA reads TGTGCCAGCAGCCGTAGCGGGAGCGGGGACGAGCAGTACTTC. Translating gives CASSRSGSGDEQYF.

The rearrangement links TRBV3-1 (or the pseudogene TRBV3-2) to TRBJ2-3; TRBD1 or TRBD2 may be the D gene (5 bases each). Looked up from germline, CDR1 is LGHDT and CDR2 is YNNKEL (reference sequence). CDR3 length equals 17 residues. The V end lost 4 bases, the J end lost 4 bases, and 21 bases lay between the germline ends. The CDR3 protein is CASSPVPSGRGADTQYF. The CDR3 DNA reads TGTGCCAGCAGCCCGGTCCCCTCAGGGAGAGGGGCAGATACGCAGTATTTT.

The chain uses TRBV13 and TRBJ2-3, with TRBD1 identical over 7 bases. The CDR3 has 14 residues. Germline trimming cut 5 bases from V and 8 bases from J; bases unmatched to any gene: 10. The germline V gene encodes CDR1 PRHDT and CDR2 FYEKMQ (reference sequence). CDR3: CASSLSRGLGTQYF. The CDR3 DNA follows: TGTGCCAGCAGCCTTAGTAGGGGGCTGGGTACGCAGTATTTT.

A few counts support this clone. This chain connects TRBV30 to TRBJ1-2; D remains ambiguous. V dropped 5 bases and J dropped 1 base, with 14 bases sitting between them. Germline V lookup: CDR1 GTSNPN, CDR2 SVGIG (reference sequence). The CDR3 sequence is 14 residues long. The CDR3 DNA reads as TGTGCCTGGGATCAATCGGGGTTTAACTATGGCTACACCTTC. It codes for CAWDQSGFNYGYTF.

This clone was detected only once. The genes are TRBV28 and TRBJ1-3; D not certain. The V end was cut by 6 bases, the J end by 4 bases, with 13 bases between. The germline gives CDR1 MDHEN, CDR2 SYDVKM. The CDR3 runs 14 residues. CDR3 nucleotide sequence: TGTGCCAGCAGCCCCGATCCGGAAGGAAACACCATATATTTT. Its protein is CASSPDPEGNTIYF.

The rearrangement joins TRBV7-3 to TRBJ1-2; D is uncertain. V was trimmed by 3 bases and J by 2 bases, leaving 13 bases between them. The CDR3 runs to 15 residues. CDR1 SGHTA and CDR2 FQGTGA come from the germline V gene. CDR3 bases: TGTGCCAGCAGCTTCACCCCCGGACCCAACTATGGCTACACCTTC. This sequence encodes CASSFTPGPNYGYTF.

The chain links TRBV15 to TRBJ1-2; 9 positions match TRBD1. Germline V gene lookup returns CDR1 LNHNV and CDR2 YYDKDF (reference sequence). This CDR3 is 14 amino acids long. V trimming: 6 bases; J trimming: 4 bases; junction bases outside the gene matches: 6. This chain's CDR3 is CATSRQGVPYGYTF. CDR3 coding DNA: TGTGCCACCAGTAGACAGGGGGTGCCCTATGGCTACACCTTC.

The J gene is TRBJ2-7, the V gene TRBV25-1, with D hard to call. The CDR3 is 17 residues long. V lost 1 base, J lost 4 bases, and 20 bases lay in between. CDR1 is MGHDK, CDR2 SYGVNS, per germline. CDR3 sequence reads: CASSEFPPVRTAYEQYF. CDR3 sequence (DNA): TGTGCCAGCAGTGAATTCCCCCCGGTCCGAACCGCTTACGAGCAGTACTTC.

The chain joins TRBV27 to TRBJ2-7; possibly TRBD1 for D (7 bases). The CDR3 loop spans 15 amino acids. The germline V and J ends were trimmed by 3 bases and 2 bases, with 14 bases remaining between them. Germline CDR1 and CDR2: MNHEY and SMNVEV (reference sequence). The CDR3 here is CASSLAGTVTYEQYF. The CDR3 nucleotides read TGTGCCAGCAGTTTGGCGGGGACAGTTACCTACGAGCAGTACTTC.

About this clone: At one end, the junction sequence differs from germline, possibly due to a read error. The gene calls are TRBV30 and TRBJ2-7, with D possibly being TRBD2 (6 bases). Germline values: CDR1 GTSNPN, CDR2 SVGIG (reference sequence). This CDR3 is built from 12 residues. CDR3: CAWMGHGGPSVF. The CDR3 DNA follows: TGTGCCTGGATGGGCCACGGGGGTCCGTCGGTCTTC.

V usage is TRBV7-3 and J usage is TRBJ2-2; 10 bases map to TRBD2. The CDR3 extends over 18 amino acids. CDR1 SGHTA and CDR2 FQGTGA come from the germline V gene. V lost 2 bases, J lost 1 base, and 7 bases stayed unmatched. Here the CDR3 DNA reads TGTGCCAGCAGCTTATCCGCTTTAGCGGGGGGGAACACCGGGGAGCTGTTTTTT. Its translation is CASSLSALAGGNTGELFF. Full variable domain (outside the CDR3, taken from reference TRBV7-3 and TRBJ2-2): GAGVSQTPSNKVTEKGKYVELRCDPISGHTALYWYRQSLGQGPEFLIYFQGTGAADDSGLPNDRFFAVRPEGSVSTLKIQRTERGDSAVYLCASSLSALAGGNTGELFFGEGSRLTVL.

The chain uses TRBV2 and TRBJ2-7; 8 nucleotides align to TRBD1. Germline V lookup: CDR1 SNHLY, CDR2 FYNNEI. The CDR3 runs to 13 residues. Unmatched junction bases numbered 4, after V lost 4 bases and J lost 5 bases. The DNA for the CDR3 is TGTGCCAGCAGTGTCCAGGGGGCGCACGAGCAGTACTTC. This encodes CASSVQGAHEQYF.

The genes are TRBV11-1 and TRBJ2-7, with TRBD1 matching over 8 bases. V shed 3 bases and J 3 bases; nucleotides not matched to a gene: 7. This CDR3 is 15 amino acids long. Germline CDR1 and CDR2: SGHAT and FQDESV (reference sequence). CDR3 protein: CASSLDRTGIYEQYF. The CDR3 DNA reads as TGTGCCAGCAGCTTGGACCGGACAGGGATCTACGAGCAGTACTTC.

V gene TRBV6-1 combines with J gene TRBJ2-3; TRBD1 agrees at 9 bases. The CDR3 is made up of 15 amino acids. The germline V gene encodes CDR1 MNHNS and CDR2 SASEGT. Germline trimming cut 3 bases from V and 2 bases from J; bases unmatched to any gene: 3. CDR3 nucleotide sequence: TGTGCCAGCAGTGATTGGGACAGGGACACAGATACGCAGTATTTT. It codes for CASSDWDRDTDTQYF.

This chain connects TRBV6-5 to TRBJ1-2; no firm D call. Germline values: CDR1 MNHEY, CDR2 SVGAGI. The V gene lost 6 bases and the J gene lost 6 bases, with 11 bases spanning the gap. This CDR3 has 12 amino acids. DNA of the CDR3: TGTGCCAGCAGGGCCGTCGGGGATGGCTACACCTTC. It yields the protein CASRAVGDGYTF.

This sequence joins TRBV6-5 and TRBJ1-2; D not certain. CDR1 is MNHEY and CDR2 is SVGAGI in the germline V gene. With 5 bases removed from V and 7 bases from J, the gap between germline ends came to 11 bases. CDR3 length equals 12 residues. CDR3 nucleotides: TGTGCCAGCAGTCCTGGAACCGGTGGCTACACCTTC. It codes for CASSPGTGGYTF.

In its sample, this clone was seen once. CDR3 DNA sequence: TGTGCCAGCAGTTCTTGGGGGGACTCCTACAATGAGCAGTTCTTC. Amino acid sequence: CASSSWGDSYNEQFF. J is TRBJ2-1 and V is TRBV27; weak D call: TRBD2 (6 bases). From germline, CDR1 is MNHEY and CDR2 SMNVEV (reference sequence). The length of the CDR3 is 15 residues. Trimming left V 4 bases short and J 0 bases short, with 10 bases between.

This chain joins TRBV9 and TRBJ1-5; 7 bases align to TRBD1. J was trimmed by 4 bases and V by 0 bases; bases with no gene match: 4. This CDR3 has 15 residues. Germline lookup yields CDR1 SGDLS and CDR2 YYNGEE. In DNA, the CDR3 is TGTGCCAGCAGCGTAGATGGGACAGAGAATCAGCCCCAGCATTTT. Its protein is CASSVDGTENQPQHF.

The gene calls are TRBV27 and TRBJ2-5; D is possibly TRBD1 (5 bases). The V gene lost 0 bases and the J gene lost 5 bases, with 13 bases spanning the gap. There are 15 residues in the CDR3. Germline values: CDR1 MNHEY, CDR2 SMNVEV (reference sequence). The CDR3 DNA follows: TGTGCCAGCAGTTTATCGAAGGGGAATGGGGAGACCCAGTACTTC. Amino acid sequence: CASSLSKGNGETQYF.

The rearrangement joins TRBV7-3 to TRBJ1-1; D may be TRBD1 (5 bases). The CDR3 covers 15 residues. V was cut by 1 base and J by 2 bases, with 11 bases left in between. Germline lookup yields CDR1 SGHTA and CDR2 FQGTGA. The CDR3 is CASSLSGAGNTEAFF. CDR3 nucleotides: TGTGCCAGCAGCTTAAGCGGGGCGGGAAACACTGAAGCTTTCTTT.

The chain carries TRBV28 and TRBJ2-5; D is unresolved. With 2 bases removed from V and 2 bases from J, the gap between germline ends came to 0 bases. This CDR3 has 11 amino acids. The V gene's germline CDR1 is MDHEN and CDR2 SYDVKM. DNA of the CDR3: TGTGCCAGCAGTTTACAAGAGACCCAGTACTTC. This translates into CASSLQETQYF.

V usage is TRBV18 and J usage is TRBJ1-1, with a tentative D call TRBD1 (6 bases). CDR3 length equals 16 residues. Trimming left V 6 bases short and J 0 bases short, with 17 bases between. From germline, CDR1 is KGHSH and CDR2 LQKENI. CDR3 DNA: TGTGCCAGCTCTCCGGGACACTCCCAATTGAACACTGAAGCTTTCTTT. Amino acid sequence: CASSPGHSQLNTEAFF.